This T cell receptor (beta chain) was profiled in a study of a mutant IDH1 vaccine in newly diagnosed glioma. Study-wide background: Treated patients were roughly 62% male, roughly 38% female, mean age 40.4 years.

CDR1 is GTSNPN, CDR2 SVGIG, per germline (reference sequence). Trimming removed 4 bases from V and 1 base from J, with 11 bases in between. The CDR3 has 15 amino acids. A word on this clone: What it binds is not known.

This table comes from immunoSEQ multiplex PCR, and its TCRdb copy is limited to in-frame clones, with some not included. The data contain under 95,000 clones, over 75% of them singletons. The time point denotes: week 5, during vaccination. The vaccine gave 300 ug of a 20-mer mutant IDH1 peptide subcutaneously per dose. Donors had new WHO grade 3 or 4 IDH1-mutant, ATRX-lost astrocytomas. The genes are TRBV30 and TRBJ2-6, with D possibly matching TRBD2 (6 bases). This clonotype was sampled from a woman between 50 and 59 years old with glioma. The sequencing used PBMCs, collected from a glioma patient whose treatment included an IDH1 peptide vaccine. The CDR3 region is CAWTLGGSGANVLTF. In nucleotides, the CDR3 is TGTGCCTGGACACTGGGGGGTTCTGGGGCCAACGTCCTGACTTTC. The whole variable domain, filled in from reference TRBV30 and TRBJ2-6, reads SQTIHQWPATLVQPVGSPLSLECTVEGTSNPNLYWYRQAAGRGLQLLFYSVGIGQISSEVPQNLSASRPQDRQFILSSKKLLLSDSGFYLCAWTLGGSGANVLTFGAGSRLTVL.